The subject of this entry is one TCR beta chain. Germline V gene sequence: CDR1 LGHNT, CDR2 FRNRAP. This CDR3 spans 13 amino acids. The V gene end was trimmed by 1 base and the J gene end by 4 bases; junction bases not matched to a gene: 0. The data originate from a study of cytomegalovirus exposure and HLA in healthy donors. Primers: 60 Vbeta forward and 13 Jbeta reverse. Measured with immunoSEQ multiplex PCR; TCRdb has only the in-frame clones, and not every one. The sample lists 200,000 or so clones; over 80% were seen once. The receptor's source is a boy younger than 10 in good health and CMV-seronegative. The sample comprised PBMCs. The chain employs TRBV12-5 and TRBJ2-5; 7 bases are a match to TRBD2. The CDR3, as DNA: TGTGCTAGTGGTTTGGGGGGGGGAGAGACCCAGTACTTC. Residues: CASGLGGGETQYF.